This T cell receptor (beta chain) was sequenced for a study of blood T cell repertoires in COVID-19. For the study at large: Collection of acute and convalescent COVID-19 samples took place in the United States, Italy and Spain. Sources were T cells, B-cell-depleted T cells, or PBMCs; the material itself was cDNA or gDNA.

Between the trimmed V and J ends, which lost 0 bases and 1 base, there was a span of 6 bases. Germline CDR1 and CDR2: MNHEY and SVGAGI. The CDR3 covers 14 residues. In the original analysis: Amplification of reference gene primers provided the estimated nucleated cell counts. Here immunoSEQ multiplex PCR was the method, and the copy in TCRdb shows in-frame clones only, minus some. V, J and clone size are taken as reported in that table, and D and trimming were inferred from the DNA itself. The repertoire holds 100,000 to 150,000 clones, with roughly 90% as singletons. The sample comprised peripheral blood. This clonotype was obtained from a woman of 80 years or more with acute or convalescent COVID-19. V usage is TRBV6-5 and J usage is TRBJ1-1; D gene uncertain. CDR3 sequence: CASSYSFGNTEAFF. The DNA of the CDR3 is TGTGCCAGCAGTTACTCTTTCGGGAACACTGAAGCTTTCTTT.